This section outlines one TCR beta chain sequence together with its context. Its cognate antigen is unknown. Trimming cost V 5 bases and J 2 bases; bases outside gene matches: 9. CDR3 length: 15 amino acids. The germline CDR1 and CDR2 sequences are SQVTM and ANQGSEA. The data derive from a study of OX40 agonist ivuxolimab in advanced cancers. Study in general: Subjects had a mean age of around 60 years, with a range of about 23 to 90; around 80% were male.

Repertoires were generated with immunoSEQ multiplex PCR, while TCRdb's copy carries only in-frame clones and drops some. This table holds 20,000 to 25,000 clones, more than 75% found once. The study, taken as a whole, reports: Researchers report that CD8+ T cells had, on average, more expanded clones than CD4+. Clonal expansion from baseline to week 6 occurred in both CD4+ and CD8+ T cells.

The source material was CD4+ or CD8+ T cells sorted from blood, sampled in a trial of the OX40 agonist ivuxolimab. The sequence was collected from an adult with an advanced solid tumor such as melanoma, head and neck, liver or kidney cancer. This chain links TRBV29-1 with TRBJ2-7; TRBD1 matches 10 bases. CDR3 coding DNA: TGCAGCGTTCGTGGGACAGGGGCGAACCCCTACGAGCAGTACTTC. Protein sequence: CSVRGTGANPYEQYF.